These T cell receptor beta chains were read from a single sample in a study of cytomegalovirus exposure and HLA in healthy donors. Produced via immunoSEQ multiplex PCR; TCRdb's table is partial and in-frame only. The sample yields 30,000 to 40,000 clones, 81% seen once. The sequencing sample was made of PBMCs. The receptors here all came from a middle-aged woman in good health and CMV-seronegative. The CDR3 runs from the conserved cysteine through the conserved F or W. The order of the fields is J gene, D gene, V gene, CDR3 protein. D genes are given only for firm matches.

j_gene: TRBJ1-2
d_gene: -
v_gene: TRBV20-1
CDR3aa: CSVKRDYGYTF

j_gene: TRBJ1-6
d_gene: -
v_gene: TRBV6-1
CDR3aa: CASSGTGLSSYNSPLHF

j_gene: TRBJ2-6
d_gene: -
v_gene: TRBV2
CDR3aa: CASNSQTVGANVLTF

j_gene: TRBJ2-3
d_gene: TRBD2
v_gene: TRBV4-1
CDR3aa: CASSHGLGLQYF

j_gene: TRBJ2-1
d_gene: TRBD2
v_gene: TRBV4-2
CDR3aa: CASSQELAGGIYNEQFF

j_gene: TRBJ2-5
d_gene: TRBD1
v_gene: TRBV7-9
CDR3aa: CASAGQEWRETQYF

j_gene: TRBJ1-1
d_gene: TRBD1
v_gene: TRBV14
CDR3aa: CASSRTPGQGRTEAFF

j_gene: TRBJ2-5
d_gene: TRBD1
v_gene: TRBV13
CDR3aa: CASSFRDRGPVDQETQYF

j_gene: TRBJ2-7
d_gene: TRBD1
v_gene: TRBV7-9
CDR3aa: CASSSPGTGGLSYEQYF

j_gene: TRBJ2-7
d_gene: -
v_gene: TRBV2
CDR3aa: CASSRGSYEQYF

j_gene: TRBJ2-2
d_gene: TRBD2
v_gene: TRBV6-4
CDR3aa: CASSDSGGNTGELFF

j_gene: TRBJ2-5
d_gene: TRBD2
v_gene: TRBV10-3
CDR3aa: CAIGTSGGIGETQYF

j_gene: TRBJ1-3
d_gene: -
v_gene: TRBV19
CDR3aa: CASSPRNPGNTIYF

j_gene: TRBJ1-1
d_gene: -
v_gene: TRBV19
CDR3aa: CASSVSTDTEAFF

j_gene: TRBJ2-1
d_gene: -
v_gene: TRBV7-6
CDR3aa: CASSALSYNEQFF

j_gene: TRBJ1-5
d_gene: -
v_gene: TRBV29-1
CDR3aa: CSVEDNGPGQPQHF

j_gene: TRBJ2-1
d_gene: TRBD1
v_gene: TRBV9
CDR3aa: CASSVGQGHNYEQFF

j_gene: TRBJ2-2
d_gene: -
v_gene: TRBV4-1
CDR3aa: CASSQVQGSTGELFF

j_gene: TRBJ2-1
d_gene: TRBD2
v_gene: TRBV19
CDR3aa: CASSMGRGRDNEQFF

j_gene: TRBJ2-6
d_gene: -
v_gene: TRBV5-4
CDR3aa: CASSEDGSGANVLTF

j_gene: TRBJ1-5
d_gene: TRBD1
v_gene: TRBV2
CDR3aa: CASGRDRGNQPQHF

j_gene: TRBJ2-7
d_gene: TRBD2
v_gene: TRBV7-2
CDR3aa: CASSRRTSGGASRMSEQYF

j_gene: TRBJ2-2
d_gene: -
v_gene: TRBV5-1
CDR3aa: CASSSGVTGELFF

j_gene: TRBJ1-2
d_gene: -
v_gene: TRBV4-1
CDR3aa: CASSRDSYRGYGYTF

j_gene: TRBJ2-5
d_gene: -
v_gene: TRBV10-3
CDR3aa: CAIRAAEKETQYF

j_gene: TRBJ1-1
d_gene: -
v_gene: TRBV5-1
CDR3aa: CASSSSSNMNTEAFF

j_gene: TRBJ1-3
d_gene: TRBD1
v_gene: TRBV6-5
CDR3aa: CASSSRQGLSGNTIYF